The source of this T cell receptor (beta chain) is a study of Ad26.COV2.S vaccination and SARS-CoV-2 variants. Study context: Ad26.COV2.S given intramuscularly, once or twice 56 days apart.

V lost 2 bases to trimming and J lost 1 base, with 14 bases between them. The length of the CDR3 is 16 residues. Germline CDR1 reads ENHRY; CDR2 reads SYGVKD. Specified treatment: roughly 20 received Ad26.COV2.S at low or high dose, single or two shots; about 5 received placebo; per-sample allocation not given. Each sample was drawn 63 days after the first injection (of vaccine or placebo). The method was immunoSEQ multiplex PCR; TCRdb's version includes in-frame clones alone and lacks a portion of them. The sample carries about 440,000 clones, 90% recorded once. V is TRBV10-3 and J is TRBJ1-1, with D hard to call. This TCR derives from a person aged 18-65 years who received the Ad26.COV2.S COVID-19 vaccine or a placebo. Material: peripheral blood, obtained in a trial of Ad26.COV2.S vaccine versus placebo. The CDR3 spells CAISERTPGANTEAFF. The CDR3 DNA reads as TGTGCCATCAGTGAGCGGACGCCCGGAGCGAACACTGAAGCTTTCTTT.